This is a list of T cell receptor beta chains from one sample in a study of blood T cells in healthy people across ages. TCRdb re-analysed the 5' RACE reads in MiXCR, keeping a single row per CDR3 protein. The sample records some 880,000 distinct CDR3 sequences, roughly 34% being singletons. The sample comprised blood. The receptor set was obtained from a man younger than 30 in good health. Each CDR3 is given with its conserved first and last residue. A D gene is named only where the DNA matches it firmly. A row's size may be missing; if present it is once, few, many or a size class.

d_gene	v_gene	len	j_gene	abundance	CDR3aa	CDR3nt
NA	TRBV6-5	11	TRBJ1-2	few	CASSYDGGYTF	TGTGCCAGCAGTTACGACGGCGGCTACACCTTC
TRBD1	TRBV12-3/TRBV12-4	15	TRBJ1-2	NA	CTSSSRSRGKRGYTF	TGTACCAGCAGTTCTCGCTCCAGGGGGAAGAGAGGCTACACCTTC
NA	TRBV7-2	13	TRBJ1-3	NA	CASSEEARNTIYF	TGTGCCAGCAGCGAGGAAGCAAGAAACACCATATATTTT
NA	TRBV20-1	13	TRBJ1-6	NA	CSAKGSQSGPLHF	TGCAGTGCTAAAGGCAGCCAGTCGGGCCCCCTCCACTTT
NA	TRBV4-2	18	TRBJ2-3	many	CASSQDGWGPSSTDTQYF	TGTGCCAGCAGCCAAGATGGTTGGGGGCCCTCTAGCACAGATACGCAGTATTTT
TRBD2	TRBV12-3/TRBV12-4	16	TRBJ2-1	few	CASRRATSGTSGEQFF	TGTGCCAGCAGACGCGCGACTTCCGGGACTAGTGGTGAGCAGTTCTTC
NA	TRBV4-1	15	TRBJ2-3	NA	CASSQAQGPTDTQYF	TGCGCCAGCAGCCAAGCACAGGGCCCCACAGATACGCAGTATTTT
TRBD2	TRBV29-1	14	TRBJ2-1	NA	CSVEGRGGSREQFF	TGCAGCGTTGAAGGTCGGGGGGGTAGCCGTGAGCAGTTCTTC
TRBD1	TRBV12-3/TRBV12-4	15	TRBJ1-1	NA	CASTPSTGSNTEAFF	TGTGCCAGCACCCCTTCGACAGGGTCCAACACTGAAGCTTTCTTT
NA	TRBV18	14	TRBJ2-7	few	CASSPRGSTYEQYF	TGTGCCAGCTCACCACGGGGTTCCACCTACGAGCAGTACTTC
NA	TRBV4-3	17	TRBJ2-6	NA	CASSQALQSSGANVLTF	TGCGCCAGCAGCCAGGCGCTTCAGAGCTCTGGGGCCAACGTCCTGACTTTC
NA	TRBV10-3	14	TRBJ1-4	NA	CAISGEQGNEKLFF	TGTGCCATCAGTGGTGAACAGGGTAATGAAAAACTGTTTTTT
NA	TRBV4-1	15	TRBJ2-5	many	CASSQFPGTQETQYF	TGCGCCAGCAGCCAATTTCCGGGGACTCAAGAGACCCAGTACTTC
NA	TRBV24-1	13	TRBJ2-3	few	CATQGTSTDTQYF	TGTGCCACCCAGGGGACTAGCACAGATACGCAGTATTTT
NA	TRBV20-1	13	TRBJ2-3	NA	CSARSQNTDTQYF	TGCAGTGCTAGGTCCCAAAACACAGATACGCAGTATTTT
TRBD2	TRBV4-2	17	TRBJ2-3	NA	CASSHGTSGGSGDTQYF	TGTGCCAGCAGCCACGGGACTAGCGGGGGGAGCGGAGATACGCAGTATTTT
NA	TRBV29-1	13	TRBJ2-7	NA	CSVAQTGAYEQYF	TGCAGCGTTGCGCAGACAGGAGCCTACGAGCAGTACTTC
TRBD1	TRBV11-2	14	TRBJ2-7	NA	CASSPRDRVLEQYF	TGTGCCAGCAGCCCCCGGGACAGGGTGCTCGAGCAGTACTTC
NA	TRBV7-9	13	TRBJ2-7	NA	CASSLQGMGEQYF	TGTGCCAGCAGCTTACAGGGAATGGGCGAGCAGTACTTC
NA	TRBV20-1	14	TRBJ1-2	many	CSASQGNRVDGYTF	TGCAGTGCTAGTCAGGGAAACAGGGTTGACGGCTACACCTTC
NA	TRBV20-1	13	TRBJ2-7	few	CSARTPYSYEQYF	TGCAGTGCTAGGACCCCTTACTCCTACGAGCAGTACTTC
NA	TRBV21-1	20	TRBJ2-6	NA	CASIKEALAGPISGANVLTF	TGTGCCAGCATCAAAGAGGCCCTAGCGGGGCCGATCTCTGGGGCCAACGTCCTGACTTTC
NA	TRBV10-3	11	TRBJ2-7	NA	CAISPRNEQYF	TGTGCCATCAGTCCTAGGAACGAGCAGTACTTC
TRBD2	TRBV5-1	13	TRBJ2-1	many	CASQRGPGNEQFF	TGCGCCAGCCAGCGGGGGCCGGGGAATGAGCAGTTCTTC
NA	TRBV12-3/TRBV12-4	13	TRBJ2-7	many	CASSYQGPHEQYF	TGTGCCAGCAGTTACCAGGGTCCCCACGAGCAGTACTTC
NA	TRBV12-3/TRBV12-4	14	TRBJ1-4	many	CASTPPRQDEKLFF	TGTGCCAGCACCCCGCCCAGGCAGGATGAAAAACTGTTTTTT
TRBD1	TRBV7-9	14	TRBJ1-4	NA	CASRPGQGFEKLFF	TGTGCCAGCAGACCGGGACAGGGTTTTGAAAAACTGTTTTTT
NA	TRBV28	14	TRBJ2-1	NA	CASSLPGQGGGQFF	TGTGCCAGCAGTCTTCCCGGACAGGGAGGGGGACAGTTCTTC
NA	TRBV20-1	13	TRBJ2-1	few	CSARDLGSSPQFF	TGCAGTGCTAGAGATCTCGGTTCTAGCCCGCAGTTCTTC
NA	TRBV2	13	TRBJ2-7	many	CASSVSGSDEQYF	TGTGCCAGCAGTGTATCTGGGAGCGACGAGCAGTACTTC
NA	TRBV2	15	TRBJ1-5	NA	CASSAQRQPNQPQHF	TGTGCCAGCAGTGCCCAGAGACAACCCAATCAGCCCCAGCATTTT
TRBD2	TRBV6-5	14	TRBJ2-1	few	CARKGTSSYNEQFF	TGTGCCAGGAAAGGGACTAGCTCCTACAATGAGCAGTTCTTC
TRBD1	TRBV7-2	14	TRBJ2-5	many	CASSLGTGYNEQYF	TGTGCCAGCAGCTTGGGGACAGGGTACAATGAGCAGTACTTC
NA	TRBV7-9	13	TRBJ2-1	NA	CASSPHPVDEQFF	TGTGCCAGCAGCCCCCACCCCGTGGATGAGCAGTTCTTC
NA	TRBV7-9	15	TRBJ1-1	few	CASSILRSLNTEAFF	TGTGCCAGCAGCATACTTAGGAGTTTGAACACTGAAGCTTTCTTT
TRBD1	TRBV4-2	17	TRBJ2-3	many	CASSREGGDSYTDTQYF	TGTGCCAGCAGCCGAGAAGGTGGGGACAGCTACACAGATACGCAGTATTTT
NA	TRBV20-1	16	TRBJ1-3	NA	CSARDSGGAAGNTIYF	TGCAGTGCTAGAGATTCGGGGGGGGCTGCTGGAAACACCATATATTTT